The 9 T cell receptor beta chains given below trace back to one sample, sequenced in a study of shared clonotypes between healthy human individuals. The table came from immunoSEQ multiplex PCR; TCRdb's copy has only in-frame clones and leaves some out. The table shows some 200,000 clones, with approximately 61% occurring only once. Sequencing input: memory CD4+ T cells sorted from blood. Described subset: CD45RA-negative fraction. Receptor source: a man aged 30 to 45 in good health.

This chain connects TRBV11-2 to TRBJ1-1; possibly TRBD1 for D (5 bases). Germline values: CDR1 SGHAT, CDR2 FQNNGV. The CDR3 is 14 amino acids. V lost 5 bases and J lost 4, with 14 bases in between. CDR3 protein: CASSANTGGTEAFF. CDR3 DNA sequence: TGTGCCAGCAGCGCGAACACTGGGGGCACTGAAGCTTTCTTT.

The chain links TRBV7-9 to TRBJ2-1; 8 nucleotides line up with TRBD1. The CDR3 has 16 amino acids. V shed 6 bases, J shed 0 bases, and the junction held 7 bases outside the gene matches. Germline V lookup: CDR1 SEHNR, CDR2 FQNEAQ (reference sequence). The CDR3 sequence is CASSRDRMGSYNEQFF. The CDR3 nucleotides are TGTGCCAGCAGTAGGGACAGGATGGGCTCCTACAATGAGCAGTTCTTC.

This chain joins TRBV18 and TRBJ1-4; weak D call: TRBD1 (5 bases). V gave up 5 bases and J gave up 6 bases, with 13 bases separating them. This CDR3 contains 14 residues. Germline CDR1 KGHSH, CDR2 LQKENI. CDR3 nucleotide sequence: TGTGCCAGCTCATCCGTGGACACATATGAAAAACTGTTTTTT. This encodes CASSSVDTYEKLFF.

This chain joins TRBV5-4 and TRBJ2-1; D possibly corresponds to TRBD2 (6 bases). The germline V and J ends were trimmed by 4 bases and 5 bases, with 19 bases remaining between them. The CDR3 has 16 amino acids. Looked up from germline, CDR1 is SGHNT and CDR2 is YYREEE (reference sequence). CDR3 amino acids: CASSPNGGDYHNEQFF. The DNA for the CDR3 is TGTGCCAGCAGCCCGAATGGAGGGGATTACCACAATGAGCAGTTCTTC.

The sample holds a few counts of this clone. The V call is TRBV6-1, the J call TRBJ1-2; 7 nucleotides align to TRBD1. This CDR3 contains 14 residues. V lost 3 bases, J lost 4 bases, and 5 bases stayed unmatched. The germline V gene has CDR1 MNHNS and CDR2 SASEGT. The CDR3 sequence: CASSEGTVSYGYTF. Written as DNA, the CDR3 is TGTGCCAGCAGTGAGGGGACAGTCAGCTATGGCTACACCTTC.

The chain is built from TRBV18 and TRBJ2-1; 7 bases are a match to TRBD2. V shed 2 bases and J 5 bases; nucleotides not matched to a gene: 6. The CDR3 is made up of 15 amino acids. CDR1 and CDR2 from the germline V gene are KGHSH and LQKENI. For the CDR3, the DNA is TGTGCCAGCTCACCATCCCGGACTAGAAACAATGAGCAGTTCTTC. It translates to CASSPSRTRNNEQFF.

The sample holds a few counts of this clone. The chain couples TRBV10-2 to TRBJ2-2; 7 bases map to TRBD1. V shed 6 bases and J 8 bases; nucleotides not matched to a gene: 9. The CDR3 consists of 14 residues. CDR1 WSHSY and CDR2 SAAADI come from the germline V gene. CDR3 nucleotides: TGCGCCAGCAGGTTAGGGGGCCCAACGGGGGAGCTGTTTTTT. Encoded protein: CASRLGGPTGELFF.

This clone was observed a few times. The rearrangement links TRBV11-2 to TRBJ1-2; D is uncertain. CDR3 size: 13 residues. Trimming took 5 bases from V and 0 from J, leaving 7 bases between them. Germline V gene sequence: CDR1 SGHAT, CDR2 FQNNGV. The CDR3 loop reads CASSPAANYGYTF. DNA of the CDR3: TGTGCCAGCAGCCCTGCGGCTAACTATGGCTACACCTTC.

This sequence joins TRBV5-6 and TRBJ2-3, with TRBD2 identical over 12 bases. The V gene's germline CDR1 is SGHDT and CDR2 YYEEEE. CDR3 size: 16 residues. J lost 2 bases, V lost 4 bases, and 5 bases had no gene match. CDR3 nucleotide sequence: TGTGCCAGCAGCGGTCTAGCGGGAGGGTCCACAGATACGCAGTATTTT. Translating it yields CASSGLAGGSTDTQYF.